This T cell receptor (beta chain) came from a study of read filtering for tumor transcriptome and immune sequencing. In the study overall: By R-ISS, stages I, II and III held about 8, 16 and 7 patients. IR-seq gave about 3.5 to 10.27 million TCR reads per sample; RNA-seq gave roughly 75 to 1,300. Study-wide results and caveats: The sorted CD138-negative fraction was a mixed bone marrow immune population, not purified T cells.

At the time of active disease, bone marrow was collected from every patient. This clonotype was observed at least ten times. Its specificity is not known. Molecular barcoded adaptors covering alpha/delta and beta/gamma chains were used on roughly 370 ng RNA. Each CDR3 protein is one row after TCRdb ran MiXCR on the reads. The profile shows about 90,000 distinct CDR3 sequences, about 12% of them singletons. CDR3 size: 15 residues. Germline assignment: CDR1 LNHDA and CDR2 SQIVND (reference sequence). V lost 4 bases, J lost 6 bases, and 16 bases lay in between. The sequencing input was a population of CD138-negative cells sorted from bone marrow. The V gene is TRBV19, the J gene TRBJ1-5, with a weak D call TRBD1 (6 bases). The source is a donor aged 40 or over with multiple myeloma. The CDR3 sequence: CASSTRQDAGQPQHF. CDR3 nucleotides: TGTGCCAGTAGTACCCGACAGGACGCCGGTCAGCCCCAGCATTTT. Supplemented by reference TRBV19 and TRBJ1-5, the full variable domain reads DGGITQSPKYLFRKEGQNVTLSCEQNLNHDAMYWYRQDPGQGLRLIYYSQIVNDFQKGDIAEGYSVSREKKESFPLTVTSAQKNPTAFYLCASSTRQDAGQPQHFGDGTRLSIL.